Here is one T cell receptor beta chain with its context. This clone was observed a few times. No cognate antigen has been identified for it. No per-base quality is available; no much larger clone lies one base away. The entire isolated RNA was reverse transcribed using the High Capacity cDNA Reverse Transcription Kit, and thus expressed TCRB transcripts were sequenced. Deep immunoSEQ sequencing was performed on naive, central memory and regulatory T cell samples, with an average of approximately 3.9 million total reads per sample. Sorted cells were lysed in RLT buffer and RNA was extracted with DNase-treated RNeasy Micro or Mini kits, depending on cell number. Each cell subset was processed separately to prevent cross-contamination, with patient and healthy donor samples processed together. Using the immunoSEQ multiplex PCR, TCRB sequences were amplified from cDNA into 87-bp fragments spanning the CDR3 region. Sequencing of the amplicons was done on the Illumina HiSeq platform. The study's own analysis went as follows. PCR bias was corrected computationally using synthetic template baselines, and reads within Hamming distance 2 were collapsed, with unmergeable singletons discarded. Reads were aligned against IMGT so that V, D and J genes, CDR3 length and insertions or deletions at six rearrangement sites could be assigned. Within each subset, clonotype counts were normalized to sorted cell number, and only after that were true diversity and Gini coefficients computed with the tcR R package. The overlap coefficient, calculated on TCRB nucleotide sequences, was used to quantify repertoire sharing. As a proxy for the pre-selection repertoire, out-of-frame TCRB sequences from naive cells were analyzed. The table was pulled from immuneACCESS by TCRdb, which kept in-frame rearrangements only. Such tables lose some clones; where checked, under half of the loss comes from unresolved V genes, and the rest has no known cause. The V and J calls and clone size were taken over from that table, and D and trimming were inferred from the DNA. Within this sample are 200,000 to 300,000 clones, with about a fifth of them counted one time only. The biggest ten clones account for roughly 0.028% of the sample.

Each donor gave one peripheral blood draw, about 100 mL on average, collected into heparinised tubes. A BD FACSAria II and a panel including CD45RO, CCR7, CD25, CD127, CD95 and CD27 were used to sort naive, central memory, regulatory and stem cell-like memory CD4+ T cells. All sorted populations exceeded 95% purity. Right away, PBMCs were isolated by Lymphoprep density gradient centrifugation and were stained directly, with no culture step. So that batch effects would be minimized, each experiment stained and sorted samples in pairs, pairing one healthy donor with one patient. CDR1 and CDR2 are read off the germline V gene as SGDLS and YYNGEE. The V end loses 0 bases and the J end loses 4 bases, and a stretch of 10 bases separates them. The cysteine opens and the phenylalanine closes a CDR3 of 14 amino acids. Only CDR3 DNA remains: 42 bases, in frame from the first base. This sample is drawn from a study of beta chain features in type 1 diabetes (dated by TCRdb to about 2018). Turning to the overall study: No differences in mean age, gender distribution, total cell number or subset yield were found between patients and healthy donors. In the study, recently diagnosed type 1 diabetes patients and matched healthy donors were compared on the TCRB repertoires of their sorted circulating CD4+ T cell subsets. Regulatory and stem cell-like memory subsets were isolated from only 8 patients and roughly eight healthy donors, whereas naive and central memory subsets came from all 30 or so donors. A total of roughly 100 million sorted cells were examined across all samples, and the number of cells per subset was strongly correlated with RNA yield. The research as a whole found: Naive, central memory and regulatory TCRB repertoires appeared to be more similar among patients than among healthy donors. Fewer insertions and more nucleotide deletions at VDJ recombination sites were observed in patients with type 1 diabetes, implying thymic rearrangement abnormalities. PCR may preferentially amplify shorter templates, but because patient and control samples were amplified and corrected together, any resulting skew would affect both groups equally. Because cDNA was sequenced instead of genomic DNA, highly expressing activated cells could be over-represented, though the groups showed no difference in activation or CD3 levels. Because the HLA sub-analyses included only small numbers of individuals, any influence of HLA type on TCRB rearrangement was left unresolved. In all four CD4+ subsets, TCRB CDR3 length was moderately but significantly shorter in type 1 diabetes patients.

The sample taken for sequencing was naive CD4+ T cells from blood. This specimen's cell subset or site label, interpreted: true naive CD4+ T cells. The receptor was isolated from a middle-aged woman with type 1 diabetes. This chain is built from TRBV9 and TRBJ1-1, with a weak D call of TRBD1 (6 bases match). The CDR3 has the sequence CASSVEAGATEAFF. The bases are TGTGCCAGCAGCGTAGAGGCAGGGGCCACTGAAGCTTTCTTT.